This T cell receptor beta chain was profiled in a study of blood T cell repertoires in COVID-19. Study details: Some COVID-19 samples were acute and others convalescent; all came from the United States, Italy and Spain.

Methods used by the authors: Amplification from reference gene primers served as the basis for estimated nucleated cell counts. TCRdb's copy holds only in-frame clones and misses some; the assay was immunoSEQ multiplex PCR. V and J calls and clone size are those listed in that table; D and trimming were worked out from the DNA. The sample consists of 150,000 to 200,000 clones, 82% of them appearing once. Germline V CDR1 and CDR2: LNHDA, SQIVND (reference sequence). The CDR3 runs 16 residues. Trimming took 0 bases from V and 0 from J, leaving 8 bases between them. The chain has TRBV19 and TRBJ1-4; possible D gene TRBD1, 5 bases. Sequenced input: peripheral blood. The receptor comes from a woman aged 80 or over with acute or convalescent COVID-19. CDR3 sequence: CASSIDRGTTNEKLFF. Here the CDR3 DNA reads TGTGCCAGTAGTATAGATCGGGGGACAACTAATGAAAAACTGTTTTTT.